This is a list of T cell receptor beta chains from one sample in a study of blood T cell repertoires in COVID-19. Some clones are missing from TCRdb's copy, which holds only in-frame ones; the method was immunoSEQ multiplex PCR. The data show over 25,000 clones, with over 80% seen just once and 65% to 80% held by the top ten. The sample taken for sequencing was peripheral blood. These receptors were collected from a man aged 65 to 79 with acute or convalescent COVID-19. The CDR3 runs from the conserved cysteine through the conserved F or W. The D gene is left open where the match is weak. Some rows mark clone size as missing; the rest say once, few, many or name a class of expanded clone.

v_call	j_call	clone_size	d_call	cdr3_aa	cdr3_nt
TRBV11-3	TRBJ2-1	-	TRBD2	CASSFLAGVSYNEQFF	TGTGCCAGCAGCTTTTTAGCGGGGGTCTCCTACAATGAGCAGTTCTTC
TRBV5-8	TRBJ1-1	-	-	CASSLLVTENTEAFF	TGTGCCAGCAGCTTGCTCGTGACAGAGAACACTGAAGCTTTCTTT
TRBV5-6	TRBJ2-1	-	-	CASSSAFRGSYNEQFF	TGTGCCAGCAGCTCTGCCTTCAGGGGCTCCTACAATGAGCAGTTCTTC
TRBV4-1	TRBJ1-2	-	-	CASSQEGTYYGYTF	TGCGCCAGCAGCCAAGAAGGGACATACTATGGCTACACCTTC
TRBV6-4	TRBJ2-3	-	-	CASSDTHLGISTDTQYF	TGTGCCAGCAGTGACACCCATCTAGGTATCTCGACAGATACGCAGTATTTT
TRBV7-8	TRBJ1-5	-	-	CASSSRGTVLNQPQHF	TGTGCCAGCAGCTCCCGGGGGACTGTACTGAATCAGCCCCAGCATTTT
TRBV6-1	TRBJ1-2	-	TRBD1	CASSDVGQGLYGYTF	TGTGCCAGCAGTGACGTGGGACAGGGACTTTATGGCTACACCTTC
TRBV30	TRBJ2-7	-	TRBD2	CAWMAGGSYEQYF	TGTGCCTGGATGGCGGGAGGGAGCTACGAGCAGTACTTC
TRBV4-2	TRBJ1-2	-	-	CASSQDRRSGANYGYTF	TGTGCCAGCAGCCAAGATAGGAGATCAGGGGCAAACTATGGCTACACCTTC
TRBV10-1	TRBJ2-7	-	-	CASSESRDSTYEQYF	TGCGCCAGCAGTGAGTCGCGAGATTCGACCTACGAGCAGTACTTC
TRBV7-3	TRBJ2-5	-	TRBD2	CASSWTSGETQYF	TGTGCCAGCAGCTGGACTAGCGGAGAGACCCAGTACTTC
TRBV19	TRBJ2-1	-	TRBD1	CASSIAPTGGPYNEQFF	TGTGCCAGTAGTATAGCTCCGACAGGGGGCCCCTACAATGAGCAGTTCTTC
TRBV6-1	TRBJ2-3	-	TRBD2	CASSESTSGGMNF	TGTGCCAGCAGTGAATCTACTAGCGGGGGTATGAATTTT
TRBV4-3	TRBJ2-1	-	TRBD2	CASSQDTTRGAGGPSSYNEQFF	TGCGCCAGCAGCCAAGATACGACAAGAGGAGCGGGAGGCCCGAGCTCCTACAATGAGCAGTTCTTC
TRBV12-3/TRBV12-4	TRBJ1-2	-	-	CASSLGVPYGYTF	TGTGCCAGCAGTTTAGGCGTGCCCTATGGCTACACCTTC
TRBV9	TRBJ2-7	-	TRBD2	CASSVRAGGSYEQYF	TGTGCCAGCAGCGTCCGAGCGGGGGGCTCCTACGAGCAGTACTTC
TRBV30	TRBJ1-6	-	TRBD1	CAWRTGGVLSPLHF	TGTGCCTGGCGTACAGGGGGCGTTCTTTCACCCCTCCACTTT
TRBV5-4	TRBJ1-4	-	-	CASSGRVGEKLFF	TGTGCCAGCAGCGGCAGGGTGGGTGAAAAACTGTTTTTT
TRBV7-2	TRBJ1-6	few	TRBD1	CASSLGTGNSPLHF	TGTGCCAGCAGCCTCGGGACAGGGAATTCACCCCTCCACTTT
TRBV5-4	TRBJ2-5	-	-	CASSSQGRIQETQYF	TGTGCCAGCAGCTCGCAGGGCAGAATCCAAGAGACCCAGTACTTC
TRBV11-2	TRBJ2-5	few	TRBD1	CASSLVMGQGREIKETQYF	TGTGCCAGCAGCTTAGTTATGGGACAGGGACGGGAAATTAAAGAGACCCAGTACTTC
TRBV6-6	TRBJ2-5	-	-	CASIQNKHQETQYF	TGTGCCAGCATTCAAAATAAGCACCAAGAGACCCAGTACTTC
TRBV18	TRBJ1-4	few	-	CASSQGATNEKLFF	TGTGCCAGCTCACAAGGAGCAACTAATGAAAAACTGTTTTTT
TRBV15	TRBJ2-7	-	TRBD1	CATSRDRTGSGEQYF	TGTGCCACCAGCAGAGATCGGACAGGTTCGGGTGAGCAGTACTTC
TRBV13	TRBJ2-7	-	-	CASSLGRIYEQYF	TGTGCCAGCAGCTTAGGGCGGATCTACGAGCAGTACTTC
TRBV19	TRBJ2-4	-	TRBD2	CASSRGGDTKNIQYF	TGTGCCAGTAGCCGCGGGGGGGACACCAAAAACATTCAGTACTTC
TRBV6-5	TRBJ2-7	-	-	CASSLGPGRNYEQYF	TGTGCCAGCAGTCTAGGCCCTGGGAGAAATTACGAGCAGTACTTC
TRBV18	TRBJ1-4	-	-	CASSPPTVKDEKLFF	TGTGCCAGCTCACCACCGACAGTCAAAGATGAAAAACTGTTTTTT
TRBV5-6	TRBJ2-6	-	-	CASSSPGAGGSGANVLTF	TGTGCCAGCAGCTCCCCTGGGGCAGGGGGGTCTGGGGCCAACGTCCTGACTTTC
TRBV5-1	TRBJ2-3	-	-	CASSIQGTDTQYF	TGCGCCAGCAGCATACAGGGAACAGATACGCAGTATTTT
TRBV6-1	TRBJ1-1	-	TRBD1	CASSEGGQGGYTEAFF	TGTGCCAGCAGTGAGGGAGGACAGGGCGGGTACACTGAAGCTTTCTTT
TRBV28	TRBJ1-4	-	-	CASSLSVNEKLFF	TGTGCCAGCAGTTTGAGTGTTAATGAAAAACTGTTTTTT
TRBV10-1	TRBJ2-3	-	-	CASSRTGTDTQYF	TGCGCCAGCAGTCGGACAGGCACAGATACGCAGTATTTT
TRBV7-2	TRBJ2-5	-	TRBD2	CASRKLAGEGETQYF	TGTGCCAGCAGGAAACTAGCGGGAGAAGGGGAGACCCAGTACTTC
TRBV19	TRBJ1-5	-	-	CASSIQEASNQPQHF	TGTGCCAGTAGTATACAGGAGGCTAGCAATCAGCCCCAGCATTTT
TRBV11-1	TRBJ2-5	-	TRBD1	CASSPRQGPQETQYF	TGTGCCAGCAGCCCCAGACAGGGTCCTCAAGAGACCCAGTACTTC
TRBV19	TRBJ1-5	-	TRBD1	CASSIRDSQPQHF	TGTGCCAGTAGTATACGGGACAGTCAGCCCCAGCATTTT
TRBV27	TRBJ2-1	-	TRBD2	CASSQLLAGVANEQFF	TGTGCCAGCAGTCAATTACTAGCGGGAGTCGCCAATGAGCAGTTCTTC
TRBV16	TRBJ1-3	-	-	CASSPVRGTGNTIYF	TGTGCCAGCAGCCCCGTCCGTGGCACTGGAAACACCATATATTTT
TRBV5-1	TRBJ1-3	once	-	CASKEERGNTIYF	TGCGCCAGCAAGGAGGAACGGGGGAACACCATATATTTT
TRBV30	TRBJ1-5	-	-	CAWSRDTNQPQHF	TGTGCCTGGAGTCGAGACACCAATCAGCCCCAGCATTTT
TRBV5-1	TRBJ2-1	once	TRBD2	CASSSGGAPNEQFF	TGCGCCAGCAGCTCGGGGGGAGCCCCCAATGAGCAGTTCTTC
TRBV6-6	TRBJ2-7	few	-	CASSNAAVGLAYEQYF	TGTGCCAGCAGCAACGCGGCGGTGGGACTCGCCTACGAGCAGTACTTC
TRBV7-2	TRBJ2-3	-	TRBD2	CASSFSGRGIDTQYF	TGTGCCAGCAGTTTTAGCGGGAGGGGGATAGATACGCAGTATTTT
TRBV10-3	TRBJ1-1	-	TRBD1	CAITGTGVDTEAFF	TGTGCCATCACGGGGACAGGGGTGGACACTGAAGCTTTCTTT
TRBV29-1	TRBJ2-7	-	-	CSVVRTASYSEQYF	TGCAGCGTTGTCCGGACTGCCAGTTACTCCGAGCAGTACTTC
TRBV5-4	TRBJ1-2	-	TRBD1	CASSSRDRDPYGYTF	TGTGCCAGCAGCTCCCGGGACAGGGACCCTTATGGCTACACCTTC
TRBV29-1	TRBJ1-1	-	TRBD1	CSVGDRGRTEAFF	TGCAGCGTTGGGGACAGGGGGCGGACTGAAGCTTTCTTT
TRBV30	TRBJ1-1	-	-	CAWSAELGWNTEAFF	TGTGCCTGGAGTGCGGAGCTAGGCTGGAACACTGAAGCTTTCTTT
TRBV7-2	TRBJ2-7	-	-	CASSLEDRDYEQYF	TGTGCCAGCAGCTTAGAGGACAGAGACTACGAGCAGTACTTC
TRBV24-1	TRBJ2-5	-	TRBD1	CATSDPTGSQETQYF	TGTGCCACCAGTGACCCGACAGGGAGCCAAGAGACCCAGTACTTC
TRBV19	TRBJ1-1	few	-	CASSIVTGRGLMNTEAFF	TGTGCCAGTAGTATCGTAACAGGGCGAGGATTGATGAACACTGAAGCTTTCTTT
TRBV3-1/TRBV3-2	TRBJ1-1	-	TRBD1	CASSQGTGEGPEAFF	TGTGCCAGCAGCCAAGGGACAGGGGAAGGCCCTGAAGCTTTCTTT
TRBV5-5	TRBJ2-5	-	TRBD2	CASSSRTSGVTETQYF	TGTGCCAGCAGCTCACGGACTAGCGGAGTTACAGAGACCCAGTACTTC
TRBV7-2	TRBJ2-3	-	TRBD2	CASSPWTSGRDTQYF	TGTGCCAGCAGCCCCTGGACTAGCGGGAGAGATACGCAGTATTTT
TRBV6-1	TRBJ1-2	few	-	CASSEGPGAYYGYTF	TGTGCCAGCAGTGAAGGTCCAGGGGCCTACTATGGCTACACCTTC
TRBV7-8	TRBJ1-2	-	-	CASSSQGLLYLKDGYTF	TGTGCCAGCAGCTCGCAGGGCCTCCTCTACTTGAAGGATGGCTACACCTTC